These 7 T cell receptor beta chains came from one sample sequenced in a study of neurological immune-mediated disorders. Each CDR3 protein gets one entry after TCRdb re-called the 5' RACE reads with MiXCR. The sample includes roughly 21,000 distinct CDR3 sequences, roughly 17% of them seen just once. Sequencing was performed on CD8+ T cells from blood. The receptors stem from a woman between 18 and 29 years old with multiple sclerosis.

This clonotype has ten or more counts. The CDR3 sequence: CASSVGGPPETQYF. In DNA form, the CDR3 reads TGTGCCAGCAGCGTAGGGGGACCCCCAGAGACCCAGTACTTC. The genes are TRBV9 and TRBJ2-5; D is possibly TRBD1 or TRBD2 (5 bases each). The CDR3 length is 14 residues. Looked up from germline, CDR1 is SGDLS and CDR2 is YYNGEE. V shed 0 bases and J shed 4 bases, with 10 bases lying between them.

Judged by abundance, this clonotype is medium-sized. The junction and the germline gene differ at one end; a read error may be behind it. The CDR3 nucleotides read TGTGCTAGCAGCTTAGCTTGGGAGACCCAAGAGACCCAGTACTTC. Encoded protein: CASSLAWETQETQYF. The rearrangement joins TRBV7-7 to TRBJ2-5; D perhaps matches TRBD2 (5 bases). Germline V gene sequence: CDR1 SSHAT, CDR2 FNYEAQ (reference sequence). The CDR3 spans 15 residues.

This clonotype was seen ten or more times. This sequence joins TRBV5-1 and TRBJ1-1, with a possible D match to TRBD1 (5 bases). Trimming took 0 bases from V and 0 from J, leaving 12 bases between them. This CDR3 region has 16 residues. Germline loops: CDR1 SGHRS, CDR2 YFSETQ. The CDR3 DNA follows: TGCGCCAGCAGCTTGGGGGGTGACAGCATGAACACTGAAGCTTTCTTT. It specifies CASSLGGDSMNTEAFF.

This clonotype was picked up many times. The chain couples TRBV29-1 to TRBJ2-5; D is possibly TRBD2 (6 bases). Germline loops: CDR1 SQVTM, CDR2 ANQGSEA. The CDR3 extends over 14 amino acids. V gave up 1 base and J gave up 4 bases, with 13 bases separating them. CDR3 sequence (DNA): TGCAGCGTTGAAGGCCTAGCGATGGCAGAGACCCAGTACTTC. Translation: CSVEGLAMAETQYF.

In its sample, this clonotype was seen many times. The chain joins TRBV30 to TRBJ1-1; D not resolved. Germline CDR1 GTSNPN, CDR2 SVGIG (reference sequence). V was shortened by 3 bases and J by 5 bases, with 10 bases between the two germline ends. This CDR3 has 12 residues. In DNA form, the CDR3 reads TGTGCCTGGAGCTGGGTGGGGACTGAAGCTTTCTTT. Its protein is CAWSWVGTEAFF.

Sample share makes this clonotype medium-sized. The chain carries TRBV4-3 and TRBJ1-4, with TRBD1 as a possible D gene (5 bases). Germline V lookup: CDR1 LGHNA, CDR2 YSLEER. Trimming stripped 0 bases from V and 1 base from J, with 9 bases between. The CDR3 extends over 16 amino acids. The CDR3 is CASSQEGGGTNEKLFF. The CDR3 bases are TGCGCCAGCAGCCAAGAGGGGGGGGGAACTAATGAAAAACTGTTTTTT.

This clonotype has ten or more counts. The chain combines TRBV20-1 with TRBJ2-5, with 8 bases aligning to TRBD2. Germline trimming cut 0 bases from V and 5 bases from J; bases unmatched to any gene: 8. This CDR3 is built from 15 residues. Germline V CDR1 and CDR2: DFQATT, SNEGSKA (reference sequence). In nucleotides, the CDR3 is TGCAGTGCTAGAGATATCCTAGCGGGTTTCGAGACCCAGTACTTC. Its protein product is CSARDILAGFETQYF.